A selection of T cell receptor beta chains follows, all from one sample in a study of blood T cells in healthy people across ages. Via MiXCR, TCRdb re-called the 5' RACE reads, giving one row per CDR3 protein. The sample yields roughly 570,000 distinct CDR3 sequences, roughly 28% seen once. Sample: blood. The origin of the receptors is a woman aged 70-85 years in good health. CDR3s leave out the opening cysteine and the closing phenylalanine or tryptophan.

v_call cdr3_aa
TRBV3-1 ASSPARTDTQY
TRBV28 ASRPQSWRFGLNNYGYT
TRBV9 ASSPLAGRPETQY
TRBV29-1 SVGGAGTDTQY
TRBV10-3 AIGGVGPQH
TRBV6-1 ASSEWGSTTREQF
TRBV6-2/TRBV6-3 ASSYSGGVDTEAF
TRBV18 ASSRNLGTTNEKLF
TRBV6-2/TRBV6-3 ASSSTPGQGNYGYT
TRBV5-1 ASSSSVGLGWELF
TRBV7-9 ASRLAGLATDTQY
TRBV5-5 ASSLFGGQGETQY
TRBV19 ASSRGTGSPETQY
TRBV4-1 ASSQQPRTVVEQF
TRBV27 ASSLAGQNYGYT
TRBV20-1 SARDLGGASRQY
TRBV6-2/TRBV6-3 ASSYQGPQH
TRBV4-2 ASSQIAGPSEYNEQF
TRBV6-6 ASRKGAGGNTGELF
TRBV20-1 SARDPGGATEAF
TRBV5-1 ASSSELGLASRETQY
TRBV20-1 SARAPGQKNTEAF
TRBV30 AFSPVAGSGEKLF
TRBV20-1 SARSLGAGAYCEQY
TRBV3-1 ASSQDQAGGPWIGQETQY
TRBV10-3 AISESKRAIRDNNEQF
TRBV5-1 ASSPGQLPNYGYT
TRBV29-1 SVGGVQETQY
TRBV7-2 ASSLLGSTQY
TRBV6-1 ASSRGLGQGQETQH
TRBV7-2 ASSLESLYGYT
TRBV15 ATSIPRQGRETQY
TRBV20-1 SARATAGANVLT
TRBV27 AVGWGGQPQH
TRBV3-1 ASSQMGAVIGNTIY
TRBV3-1 ASSHHGAGQRHNEQF
TRBV4-3 ASSHAGSGYT
TRBV28 ASSLGRAQGFGNQPQH
TRBV20-1 SAPGAGGNTIY
TRBV18 ASSKGVSGGLSSYEQY
TRBV27 ASGPLGLNTEAF
TRBV7-8 ASSLPHREKLF
TRBV20-1 SAIEVSYEQY
TRBV7-2 ASSPRSSGVETQY
TRBV2 ASSDDPGDTQY
TRBV12-3/TRBV12-4 ASSRTQGPEQF
TRBV7-3 ASSLSSSGGRNEQF
TRBV5-1 ASSWGAPATNEKLF
TRBV6-5 ASSPLGRGKATEAF
TRBV20-1 SARETLAGKNEQF